Below, 17 T cell receptor beta chains from the same sample are listed, as sequenced in a study of somatic mutations in cytotoxic T cells in rheumatoid arthritis. Clones were sequenced by immunoSEQ multiplex PCR, and TCRdb holds only the in-frame ones, with some missing. The sample consists of more than 20,000 clones, about four fifths of them appearing once. The sample was CD8+ T cells sorted from blood. Receptor source: a man aged 50-59 years in good health.

This chain links TRBV2 with TRBJ2-2; 12 bases line up with TRBD2. The CDR3 has 16 amino acids. The V and J ends lost 2 bases and 6 bases, in that order; junction bases with no gene match: 4. Germline CDR1 SNHLY, CDR2 FYNNEI. In nucleotides, the CDR3 is TGTGCCAGCAGTGAAAAGGCTAGCGGGAGGGCCGGGGAGCTGTTTTTT. It codes for CASSEKASGRAGELFF.

V is TRBV11-3 and J is TRBJ2-7, with 10 bases fitting TRBD2. Germline CDR1 SGHNT, CDR2 YENEEA. This CDR3 is built from 19 residues. V trimming: 5 bases; J trimming: 4 bases; junction bases outside the gene matches: 20. The DNA of the CDR3 is TGTGCCAGCAGCCGGACGAGGCTAGCGGGAGCGTCCGACGGGTACGAGCAGTACTTC. Translating it yields CASSRTRLAGASDGYEQYF.

The chain joins TRBV2 to TRBJ1-2; D is ambiguous. The germline CDR1 and CDR2 sequences are SNHLY and FYNNEI. This CDR3 has 11 residues. V lost 7 bases and J 6 bases, leaving 9 bases between the germline ends. The CDR3 nucleotides read TGTGCCAGCAACGGACCAGATGGCTACACCTTC. Translating gives CASNGPDGYTF.

The chain employs TRBV2 and TRBJ1-3, with D possibly matching TRBD1 (6 bases). From germline, CDR1 is SNHLY and CDR2 FYNNEI. V was shortened by 4 bases and J by 4 bases, with 17 bases between the two germline ends. CDR3 length: 16 amino acids. This chain's CDR3 is CASSGVRAGVGNTIYF. The DNA for the CDR3 is TGTGCCAGCAGTGGCGTCCGGGCAGGGGTCGGAAACACCATATATTTT.

The V and J genes are TRBV4-1 and TRBJ1-1; D gene uncertain. Germline CDR1 MGHRA, CDR2 YSYEKL. V was pared by 0 bases and J by 6 bases, with 8 bases between. The CDR3 consists of 13 residues. The CDR3: CASSQDEASEAFF. For the CDR3, the DNA is TGCGCCAGCAGCCAAGATGAGGCCTCTGAAGCTTTCTTT.

V is TRBV4-2 and J is TRBJ1-3; a weak D match, TRBD1 (6 bases). The CDR3 totals 17 residues. Trimming cost V 0 bases and J 4 bases, with 16 bases left between them. Germline V gives CDR1 LGHNA, CDR2 YNFKEQ. The CDR3 loop reads CASSQDADSLDGNTIYF. Here the CDR3 DNA reads TGTGCCAGCAGCCAAGACGCGGACAGTCTCGACGGAAACACCATATATTTT.

The V call is TRBV7-2, the J call TRBJ2-7; D is ambiguous. This CDR3 has 11 amino acids. Germline CDR1 is SGHTA and CDR2 is FQGNSA. Between the trimmed V and J ends, which lost 8 bases and 6 bases, there was a span of 11 bases. This CDR3 reads CASGASREQYF. The CDR3 nucleotides are TGTGCCAGCGGCGCAAGTCGCGAGCAGTACTTC. Based on the CDR3 plus reference TRBV7-2 and TRBJ2-7, the full variable domain is GAGVSQSPSNKVTEKGKDVELRCDPISGHTALYWYRQSLGQGLEFLIYFQGNSAPDKSGLPSDRFSAERTGGSVSTLTIQRTQQEDSAVYLCASGASREQYFGPGTRLTVT.

The rearrangement uses TRBV5-1 and TRBJ2-1; no clear D gene. This CDR3 has 12 residues. CDR1 is SGHRS and CDR2 is YFSETQ in the germline V gene. Trimming stripped 0 bases from V and 9 bases from J, with 7 bases between. The CDR3 reads CASSLDWGEQFF. The CDR3 DNA reads as TGCGCCAGCAGCTTGGATTGGGGTGAGCAGTTCTTC.

This chain connects TRBV11-2 to TRBJ2-7; D unresolved. The germline gives CDR1 SGHAT, CDR2 FQNNGV. V was shortened by 2 bases and J by 0 bases, with 14 bases between the two germline ends. This CDR3 spans 16 amino acids. CDR3 sequence: CASSLSYHTNSYEQYF. DNA for the CDR3: TGTGCCAGCAGCTTATCCTATCACACTAACTCCTACGAGCAGTACTTC.

The rearrangement uses TRBV27 and TRBJ2-7; 11 bases fit TRBD2. Germline V gene sequence: CDR1 MNHEY, CDR2 SMNVEV (reference sequence). CDR3 length equals 16 residues. Trimming removed 6 bases from V and 0 bases from J; junction bases left unmatched: 7. In DNA form, the CDR3 reads TGTGCCAGCAGCACCGGCCTAGCGGGAGGCTCCTACGAGCAGTACTTC. Protein sequence: CASSTGLAGGSYEQYF.

This rearrangement joins TRBV5-6 to TRBJ2-1; 9 bases agree with TRBD2. Germline lookup yields CDR1 SGHDT and CDR2 YYEEEE. CDR3 size: 16 residues. Trimming removed 4 bases from V and 8 bases from J; junction bases left unmatched: 13. CDR3 sequence (DNA): TGTGCCAGCAGCGCACCGGGACTAGCAGTTTTGGATGAGCAGTTCTTC. Protein product: CASSAPGLAVLDEQFF. The whole variable domain, remainder taken from reference TRBV5-6 and TRBJ2-1, is DAGVTQSPTHLIKTRGQQVTLRCSPKSGHDTVSWYQQALGQGPQFIFQYYEEEERQRGNFPDRFSGHQFPNYSSELNVNALLLGDSALYLCASSAPGLAVLDEQFFGPGTRLTVL.

This clone was found a few times. The chain employs TRBV7-9 and TRBJ2-2; D is ambiguous. The germline CDR1 and CDR2 sequences are SEHNR and FQNEAQ (reference sequence). The length of the CDR3 is 14 residues. Between the trimmed V and J ends, which lost 5 bases and 10 bases, there was a span of 17 bases. Here the CDR3 DNA reads TGTGCCAGCAGCCTTGTTAGTCTCGGAGAGGAGCTGTTTTTT. Its translation is CASSLVSLGEELFF. Full variable domain (remainder filled in from reference TRBV7-9 and TRBJ2-2): DTGVSQNPRHKITKRGQNVTFRCDPISEHNRLYWYRQTLGQGPEFLTYFQNEAQLEKSRLLSDRFSAERPKGSFSTLEIQRTEQGDSAMYLCASSLVSLGEELFFGEGSRLTVL.

This chain connects TRBV7-9 to TRBJ2-7; 13 positions agree with TRBD2. With V trimmed by 4 bases and J by 4 bases, 4 bases remained unmatched. From germline, CDR1 is SEHNR and CDR2 FQNEAQ (reference sequence). This CDR3 is 15 amino acids long. As DNA, the CDR3 is TGTGCCAGCAGCTCCTTGGGACTAGCGGGATACGAGCAGTACTTC. Its translation is CASSSLGLAGYEQYF.

The chain combines TRBV5-6 with TRBJ1-2; possible D gene TRBD1, 6 bases. Trimming shortened V by 2 bases and J by 0 bases, and 17 bases separated the two germline ends. The CDR3 runs to 17 residues. Germline V lookup: CDR1 SGHDT, CDR2 YYEEEE. CDR3 in amino acids: CASSFGGRWPTNYGYTF. The CDR3, as DNA: TGTGCCAGCAGCTTTGGGGGGCGATGGCCGACTAACTATGGCTACACCTTC.

The chain employs TRBV6-5 and TRBJ2-5; TRBD1 matches at 7 bases. With V trimmed by 9 bases and J by 3 bases, 4 bases remained unmatched. Germline CDR1 reads MNHEY; CDR2 reads SVGAGI. This CDR3 spans 12 amino acids. The CDR3 protein is CARCGQEETQYF. The CDR3 DNA follows: TGTGCCAGATGCGGACAGGAAGAGACCCAGTACTTC.

The chain combines TRBV7-9 with TRBJ2-3; D unclear. Germline V lookup: CDR1 SEHNR, CDR2 FQNEAQ (reference sequence). The V end was cut by 0 bases, the J end by 7 bases, with 8 bases between. The CDR3 spans 13 residues. The CDR3 DNA reads as TGTGCCAGCAGCTTAGCTCAGACTTATACGCAGTATTTT. The encoded protein is CASSLAQTYTQYF. The variable domain in full, completed from reference TRBV7-9 and TRBJ2-3, reads DTGVSQNPRHKITKRGQNVTFRCDPISEHNRLYWYRQTLGQGPEFLTYFQNEAQLEKSRLLSDRFSAERPKGSFSTLEIQRTEQGDSAMYLCASSLAQTYTQYFGPGTRLTVL.

This clone was seen a handful of times. This CDR3 reads CASTSDRGDEKLFF. The CDR3 region has the DNA TGTGCCAGCACCTCAGACAGGGGGGATGAAAAACTGTTTTTT. The chain couples TRBV9 to TRBJ1-4; 9 nucleotides line up with TRBD1. The CDR3 spans 14 residues. The germline V gene has CDR1 SGDLS and CDR2 YYNGEE. V was clipped by 6 bases and J by 6 bases; unmatched bases: 6.